This TCR beta chain appears in the sequencing data of a study of identical twins (dated by TCRdb to 2015 to 2016). Context from the whole study: To test whether fetal clonotypes persist, this study deep-sequenced TCR alpha and beta repertoires from monozygotic twins, from unrelated adults of various ages, and from cord blood. To rule out contamination, the twin experiments were replicated at different times with different library preparation protocols.

Library construction relied on 5' RACE. Data came from an Illumina HiSeq 2000. A universal primer binding site was added through template switching, and the final cDNA carried a unique molecular identifier so that TCR cDNA molecules could be counted accurately. Specific primers in the conserved constant-segment region were used to synthesize first-strand cDNA for the TCR alpha and beta chains. To control for contamination, every cDNA library carried two barcodes: a SMART-Mk sample barcode plus Illumina barcodes. TruSeq adapter sequences along with Illumina sample barcodes were introduced in two successive PCR steps. Sequencing of the TCR alpha and beta cDNA libraries was done on the Illumina HiSeq platform using custom primers. In the original analysis: MiGEC was used to process raw reads and extract unique molecular identifiers, and MiXCR was used to find CDR3 positions. Recombination models were inferred per individual with the repgenHMM and IGoR tools using an EM algorithm. The analysis of shared clonotypes was done with the tcR package in R, with sharing normalized by the product of cloneset sizes. Out-of-frame nonproductive sequences were analyzed to study raw recombination free of thymic and clonal selection effects. The public reads were run again by TCRdb, first through fastp at Q25 and then through MiXCR, and only productive beta chains were kept. Entries that share a CDR3 protein sequence are merged under the most common genes and DNA. TCRdb, rather than the study authors, made the V and J calls. For this sample the table gives roughly 1,500,000 distinct CDR3 sequences, of which about 32% were detected only once. Approximately 0.29% of the sample is in the top ten clones.

A remark on this clonotype: Its cognate antigen has yet to be identified. Base quality data are lacking; no much larger clone is found one base away.

The CDR3 contains 13 residues, cysteine and phenylalanine counted. Only CDR3 DNA is held: 39 bases, read in frame from base 1. For CDR1 and CDR2, the germline V gene lists SGHTS and YDEGEE. V ends up 2 bases short and J 6 bases short, with an unmatched junction base count of 4. General findings and caveats noted by the study authors: Compared with coincidental sharing between unrelated individuals, out-of-frame TCR alpha sequences shared between twins showed an excess of sequences with low generation probability. In beta out-of-frame sequences, excess twin sharing was weaker, because having fewer shared sequences lowered the signal-to-noise ratio. Because the same donors could not be followed over many years, the conclusions depended on cross-sectional statistical analysis. In monozygotic twins, recombination models systematically underestimated out-of-frame TCR alpha sharing, but the models matched the sharing seen between unrelated individuals. Zero-insertion analyses could be partly confounded by invariant T cells such as MAIT and iNKT, although diverse VJ usage argued against such confounding for most clonotypes. Abundant cord blood beta clonotypes carried fewer insertions; young adult naive repertoires showed a weaker similar trend, while memory repertoires showed none.

Only healthy Caucasian donors were included. Specimen: cord blood. The chain is encoded by TRBV5-8 joined to TRBJ1-2; TRBD1 aligns with 7 central bases. The receptor's source is a newborn girl in good health. The CDR3 here reads CASSFTGDHGYTF. The nucleotide sequence is TGTGCCAGCAGCTTCACAGGGGACCATGGCTACACCTTC.